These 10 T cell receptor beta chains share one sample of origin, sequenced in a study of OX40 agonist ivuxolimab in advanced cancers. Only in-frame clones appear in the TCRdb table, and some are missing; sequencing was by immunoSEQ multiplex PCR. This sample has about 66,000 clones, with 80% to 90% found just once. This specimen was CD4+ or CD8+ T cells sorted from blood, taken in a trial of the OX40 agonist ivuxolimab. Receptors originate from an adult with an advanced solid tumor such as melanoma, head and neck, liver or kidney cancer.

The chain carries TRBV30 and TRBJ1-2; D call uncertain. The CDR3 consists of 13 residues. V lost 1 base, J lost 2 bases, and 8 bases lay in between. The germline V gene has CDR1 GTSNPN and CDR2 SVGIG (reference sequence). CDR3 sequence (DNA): TGTGCCTGGAGTGCCCTGGGAAACTATGGCTACACCTTC. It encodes CAWSALGNYGYTF.

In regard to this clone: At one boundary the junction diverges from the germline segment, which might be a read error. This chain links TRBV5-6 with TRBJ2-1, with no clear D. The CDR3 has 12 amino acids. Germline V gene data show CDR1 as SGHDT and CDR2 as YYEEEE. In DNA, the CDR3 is TGTGCCAGCAGCTTGGGATCCCTTGGGAAGGTCTTC. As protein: CASSLGSLGKVF.

CDR3 loop: CASSEWRGGYTF. The DNA for the CDR3 is TGTGCCAGCAGTGAATGGAGGGGTGGCTACACCTTC. The chain combines TRBV6-1 with TRBJ1-2, with D maybe TRBD1 (5 bases). The CDR3 is made up of 12 amino acids. Trimming took off 2 bases at V and 7 bases at J, with 8 bases between the two ends. Germline V gene data show CDR1 as MNHNS and CDR2 as SASEGT.

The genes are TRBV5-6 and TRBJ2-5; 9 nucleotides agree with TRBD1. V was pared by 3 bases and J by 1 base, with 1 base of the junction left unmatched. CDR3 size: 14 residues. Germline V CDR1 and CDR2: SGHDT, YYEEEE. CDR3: CASSWGQGQETQYF. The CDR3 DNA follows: TGTGCCAGCAGCTGGGGACAGGGCCAAGAGACCCAGTACTTC. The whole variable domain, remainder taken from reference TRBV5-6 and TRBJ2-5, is DAGVTQSPTHLIKTRGQQVTLRCSPKSGHDTVSWYQQALGQGPQFIFQYYEEEERQRGNFPDRFSGHQFPNYSSELNVNALLLGDSALYLCASSWGQGQETQYFGPGTRLLVL.

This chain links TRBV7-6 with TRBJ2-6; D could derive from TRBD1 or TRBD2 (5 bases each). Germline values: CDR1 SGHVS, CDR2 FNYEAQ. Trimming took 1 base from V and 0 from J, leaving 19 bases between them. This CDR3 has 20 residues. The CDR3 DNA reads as TGTGCCAGCAGCTTAGATCAGGCGTATGAGGGGCCCTCTGGGGCCAACGTCCTGACTTTC. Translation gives CASSLDQAYEGPSGANVLTF.

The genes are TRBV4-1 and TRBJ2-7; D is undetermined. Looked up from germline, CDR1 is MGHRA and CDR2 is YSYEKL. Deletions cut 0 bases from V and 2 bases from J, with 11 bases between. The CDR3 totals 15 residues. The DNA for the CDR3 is TGCGCCAGCAGCCAAGATATTACAGAACCCTACGAGCAGTACTTC. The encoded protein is CASSQDITEPYEQYF.

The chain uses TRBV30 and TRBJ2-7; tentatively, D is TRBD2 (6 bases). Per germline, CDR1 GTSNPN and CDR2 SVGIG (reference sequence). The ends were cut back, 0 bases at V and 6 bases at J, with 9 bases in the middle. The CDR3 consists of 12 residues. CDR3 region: CAWSVFGSEQYF. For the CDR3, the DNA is TGTGCCTGGAGTGTATTCGGGAGCGAGCAGTACTTC.

In DNA form, the CDR3 reads TGTGCCAGCAGCGGGACTAGCGGGAAGTCCTACGAGCAGTACTTC. Translating it yields CASSGTSGKSYEQYF. The chain couples TRBV6-6 to TRBJ2-7; 13 positions match TRBD2. The CDR3 consists of 15 residues. Looked up from germline, CDR1 is MNHNY and CDR2 is SVGAGI (reference sequence). Trimming took 6 bases from V and 1 from J; bases not matched to a gene: 3.

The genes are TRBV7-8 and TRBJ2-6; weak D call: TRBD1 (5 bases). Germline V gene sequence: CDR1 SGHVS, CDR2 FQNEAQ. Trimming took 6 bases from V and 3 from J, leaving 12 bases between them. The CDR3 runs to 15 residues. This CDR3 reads CASRVVRGGANVLTF. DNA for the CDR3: TGTGCCAGCAGGGTCGTAAGGGGTGGGGCCAACGTCCTGACTTTC.

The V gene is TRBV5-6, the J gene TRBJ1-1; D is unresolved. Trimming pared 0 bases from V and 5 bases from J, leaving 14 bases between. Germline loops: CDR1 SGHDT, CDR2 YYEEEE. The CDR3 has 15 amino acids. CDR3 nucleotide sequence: TGTGCCAGCAGCTTGGTTCACTCCAGACGAACTGAAGCTTTCTTT. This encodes CASSLVHSRRTEAFF.